Below are 3 T cell receptor beta chains sequenced from a single sample in a study of T cells in tumors after PD-1 blockade (dated by TCRdb to about 2019). This sample's time point label indicates: before anti-PD-1 therapy. Preparation of the library involved the immunoSEQ multiplex PCR assay. TCRdb stores this immuneACCESS table with in-frame sequences only. Part of the clones is absent; in the studies checked, under half of the shortfall reflects unresolved V genes, and no reason is known for the rest. The sample data list around 13,000 clones, and about three fifths of these were observed just once. The ten largest clones represent roughly 28% of the sample. This sample comprised tumor tissue, obtained before anti-PD-1 treatment. These TCRs come from a human donor with cutaneous squamous cell carcinoma.

V gene TRBV19 combines with J gene TRBJ2-4, with TRBD1 matching 7 bases. The CDR3 runs to 17 residues. V lost 9 bases and J lost 2; bases outside the gene matches: 16. Germline CDR1 LNHDA, CDR2 SQIVND (reference sequence). This chain's CDR3 is CASRTAGGRGSKNIQYF. CDR3 in DNA: TGTGCCAGCCGGACAGCAGGGGGTAGGGGATCCAAAAACATTCAGTACTTC.

The chain employs TRBV20-1 and TRBJ2-3; D remains unclear. Germline V gene lookup returns CDR1 DFQATT and CDR2 SNEGSKA (reference sequence). V was trimmed by 6 bases and J by 5 bases, leaving 9 bases between them. The CDR3 consists of 11 residues. CDR3 coding DNA: TGCAGTGCCAGCAAGCGAGATACGCAGTATTTT. It encodes CSASKRDTQYF.

This chain joins TRBV10-3 and TRBJ1-1; D is unresolved. CDR1 ENHRY and CDR2 SYGVKD come from the germline V gene. The CDR3 runs 14 residues. The germline V and J ends were trimmed by 7 bases and 4 bases, with 16 bases remaining between them. The CDR3 DNA reads TGTGCCATCAATCGGAAGGGAGGGAGCACTGAAGCTTTCTTT. This codes for CAINRKGGSTEAFF.